These 11 T cell receptor beta chains share one sample of origin, sequenced in a study of cytomegalovirus exposure and HLA in healthy donors. The protocol was immunoSEQ multiplex PCR, while the TCRdb copy is restricted to in-frame clones and leaves out a portion. Of 150,000 to 200,000 clones listed, 95% to 96% are singletons. Material for sequencing was PBMCs. These receptors all stem from a woman between 18 and 29 years old in good health and CMV-seronegative.

The chain employs TRBV18 and TRBJ1-1, with a tentative D call TRBD1 (5 bases). The CDR3 is 13 amino acids. V shed 3 bases and J shed 4 bases, with 9 bases lying between them. CDR1 is KGHSH and CDR2 is LQKENI in the germline V gene. The CDR3, as DNA: TGTGCCAGCTCACCTTCGGGGGGCACTGAAGCTTTCTTT. Its protein product is CASSPSGGTEAFF.

V usage is TRBV7-9 and J usage is TRBJ2-1; 13 bases match TRBD2. This CDR3 is 16 amino acids long. Per the germline V gene, CDR1 is SEHNR and CDR2 is FQNEAQ (reference sequence). V gave up 5 bases and J gave up 3 bases; unmatched junction bases: 4. The CDR3 nucleotides are TGTGCCAGCAGCCCCTGGACTAGCGGGAGCTACAATGAGCAGTTCTTC. This translates into CASSPWTSGSYNEQFF.

This clone was seen a single time. The gene calls are TRBV5-4 and TRBJ2-7; the D is unclear. Germline V gene sequence: CDR1 SGHNT, CDR2 YYREEE (reference sequence). The CDR3 covers 14 residues. V was trimmed by 4 bases and J by 0 bases, leaving 11 bases between them. The CDR3 loop is CASSPRDNSYEQYF. The DNA for the CDR3 is TGTGCCAGCAGCCCCAGAGACAACTCCTACGAGCAGTACTTC.

This chain uses TRBV19 with TRBJ2-7, with 10 bases matching TRBD1. This CDR3 contains 14 residues. CDR1 is LNHDA and CDR2 is SQIVND in the germline V gene (reference sequence). V was clipped by 4 bases and J by 6 bases; unmatched bases: 6. CDR3 sequence reads: CASSTGDRGREQYF. The CDR3, as DNA: TGTGCCAGTAGTACGGGAGACAGGGGGCGCGAGCAGTACTTC. Full variable domain (rest looked up from reference TRBV19 and TRBJ2-7): DGGITQSPKYLFRKEGQNVTLSCEQNLNHDAMYWYRQDPGQGLRLIYYSQIVNDFQKGDIAEGYSVSREKKESFPLTVTSAQKNPTAFYLCASSTGDRGREQYFGPGTRLTVT.

The chain is built from TRBV6-6 and TRBJ2-3, with a possible D match to TRBD1 (6 bases). V lost 4 bases to trimming and J lost 1 base, with 12 bases between them. The CDR3 consists of 15 residues. Germline V gene lookup returns CDR1 MNHNY and CDR2 SVGAGI (reference sequence). The CDR3 spells CASSSRGGGTDTQYF. CDR3 DNA sequence: TGTGCCAGCAGTTCCAGGGGCGGAGGCACAGATACGCAGTATTTT.

The chain has TRBV9 and TRBJ2-1; TRBD2 aligns across 16 bases. V was clipped by 0 bases and J by 10 bases; unmatched bases: 7. Germline V CDR1 and CDR2: SGDLS, YYNGEE. The CDR3 extends over 17 amino acids. The CDR3, as DNA: TGTGCCAGCAGCGTAGTAGGGACTAGCGGGGGGGCTGGAGAGCAGTTCTTC. Its translation is CASSVVGTSGGAGEQFF.

This rearrangement joins TRBV9 to TRBJ2-2; 14 bases match TRBD2. The V segment lost 4 bases and the J segment 0 bases; nucleotides outside the gene matches: 11. The CDR3 totals 20 residues. Per the germline V gene, CDR1 is SGDLS and CDR2 is YYNGEE. The CDR3 here is CASSTRRGTSGGANTGELFF. The CDR3 bases are TGTGCCAGCAGCACACGGAGGGGGACTAGCGGGGGAGCGAACACCGGGGAGCTGTTTTTT.

The V and J genes are TRBV5-1 and TRBJ2-5, with a possible D match to TRBD2 (6 bases). Germline CDR1 reads SGHRS; CDR2 reads YFSETQ. The CDR3 spans 15 residues. V was cut by 4 bases and J by 0 bases, with 13 bases left in between. In DNA form, the CDR3 reads TGCGCCAGCAGCCCCGGGACTTTGTACCAAGAGACCCAGTACTTC. Encoded protein: CASSPGTLYQETQYF.

Written as DNA, the CDR3 is TGCGCCAGCAGTCGCAGGGCCGGGACAGGGGCGCAATTGACCTACGAGCAGTACTTC. It codes for CASSRRAGTGAQLTYEQYF. V gene TRBV23-1 combines with J gene TRBJ2-7; 10 bases are shared with TRBD1. TRBV23-1 is an ORF, with its function uncertain. CDR3 length: 19 residues. J gave up 2 bases and V 4 bases, and 17 bases lay outside the gene matches.

This clone has just one count. In DNA form, the CDR3 reads TGTGCCAGCAGCCAAGGAGGGACATATGGTGAGCAGTTCTTC. The encoded protein is CASSQGGTYGEQFF. The chain links TRBV14 to TRBJ2-1, with a possible D match to TRBD1 (6 bases). V gave up 1 base and J gave up 9 bases, with 13 bases separating them. Germline CDR1 reads SGHDN; CDR2 reads FVKESK. The CDR3 length is 14 residues.

The CDR3 DNA reads as TGTGCCAGCAGAACAGGGGTCGGCTATGGCTACACCTTC. Translated: CASRTGVGYGYTF. The chain uses TRBV6-5 and TRBJ1-2, with 7 bases fitting TRBD1. Germline V CDR1 and CDR2: MNHEY, SVGAGI. The J segment lost 4 bases and the V segment lost 6 bases, leaving 5 bases of the junction unmatched. This CDR3 is built from 13 residues.